A selection of T cell receptor beta chains follows, all from one sample in a study of blood T cell repertoires in COVID-19. Sequenced by immunoSEQ multiplex PCR; TCRdb stores in-frame clones only, minus some. Of some 51,000 clones in the sample, about 88% were seen once. The sequenced sample consisted of peripheral blood. The receptors originated from a man between 60 and 70 years old with acute or convalescent COVID-19. Both conserved end residues are part of each CDR3. The order of the fields is CDR3 protein, CDR3 DNA, J gene, V gene, D gene, clone size. D genes are given only for firm matches. Not all rows give a size; the values are once, few, many and, for expanded clones, a class.

CDR3: CASSPLPGQIYEQYF
DNA: TGTGCCAGCAGCCCACTCCCCGGACAGATTTACGAGCAGTACTTC
J: TRBJ2-7
V: TRBV28
D: NA
size: NA

CDR3: CASRRQFREKLFF
DNA: TGTGCCAGCAGACGGCAATTCAGGGAAAAACTGTTTTTT
J: TRBJ1-4
V: TRBV12-3/TRBV12-4
D: NA
size: NA

CDR3: CASSLGQGASYGYTF
DNA: TGCGCCAGCAGCCTGGGACAGGGGGCTAGTTATGGCTACACCTTC
J: TRBJ1-2
V: TRBV4-1
D: TRBD1
size: medium-sized

CDR3: CASSLTTGGYEQFF
DNA: TGCGCCAGCAGCTTAACGACAGGGGGCTATGAGCAGTTCTTC
J: TRBJ2-1
V: TRBV5-1
D: TRBD1
size: NA

CDR3: CASSPTTEQFF
DNA: TGTGCCAGCAGCCCTACCACTGAGCAGTTCTTC
J: TRBJ2-1
V: TRBV2
D: NA
size: NA

CDR3: CASSERGLQPQHF
DNA: TGTGCCAGCAGTGAAAGGGGGCTCCAGCCCCAGCATTTT
J: TRBJ1-5
V: TRBV2
D: TRBD1
size: NA

CDR3: CASSIGGIANTGELFF
DNA: TGTGCCAGTAGTATCGGGGGGATCGCGAACACCGGGGAGCTGTTTTTT
J: TRBJ2-2
V: TRBV19
D: TRBD2
size: NA

CDR3: CASSFGAPGVSYGYTF
DNA: TGCGCCAGCAGCTTTGGGGCCCCAGGGGTTAGCTATGGCTACACCTTC
J: TRBJ1-2
V: TRBV5-1
D: NA
size: NA

CDR3: CASSPNLGNQPQHF
DNA: TGTGCCAGCAGCCCAAACTTGGGCAATCAGCCCCAGCATTTT
J: TRBJ1-5
V: TRBV7-2
D: NA
size: few

CDR3: CASSLRQGSTDTQYF
DNA: TGTGCCAGCAGTCTCCGACAGGGGAGCACAGATACGCAGTATTTT
J: TRBJ2-3
V: TRBV2
D: TRBD1
size: NA

CDR3: CASAREGAGDTQYF
DNA: TGTGCCAGCGCCAGAGAGGGGGCGGGAGATACGCAGTATTTT
J: TRBJ2-3
V: TRBV9
D: TRBD1
size: NA

CDR3: CATSDRTGTGGTTEAFF
DNA: TGTGCCACCAGTGATAGAACCGGGACAGGAGGGACCACTGAAGCTTTCTTT
J: TRBJ1-1
V: TRBV24-1
D: TRBD1
size: NA

CDR3: CASSPTAVTGEFF
DNA: TGTGCCAGCTCACCGACTGCGGTGACAGGAGAATTCTTC
J: TRBJ2-1
V: TRBV18
D: NA
size: NA